One and the same sample provided the 25 T cell receptor beta chains below, sequenced in a study of identical twins. From the 5' RACE reads, TCRdb called clonotypes with MiXCR, one entry per CDR3 protein. The data contain about 520,000 distinct CDR3 sequences, 20% to 25% of them singletons. This same sample was also taken into another study, of T cells expressing NK-cell markers.

The specimen was CD4+ T cells sorted from blood. The receptors originated from a woman between 18 and 29 years old in good health.

The sample holds a few counts of this clonotype. The chain employs TRBV14 and TRBJ2-1; 14 bases map to TRBD2. Per germline, CDR1 SGHDN and CDR2 FVKESK. CDR3 size: 19 residues. J was trimmed by 8 bases and V by 4 bases; bases with no gene match: 16. In nucleotides, the CDR3 is TGTGCCAGCAGCCCACACAACACCGGGACTAGCGGGAGAGGGGATGAGCAGTTCTTC. It translates to CASSPHNTGTSGRGDEQFF.

The chain combines TRBV15 with TRBJ2-1, with 9 bases lining up with TRBD1. CDR1 is LNHNV and CDR2 is YYDKDF in the germline V gene (reference sequence). The V gene end was trimmed by 0 bases and the J gene end by 8 bases; junction bases not matched to a gene: 8. The CDR3 consists of 16 residues. The CDR3 sequence: CATSRDLNRGLYEQFF. The CDR3 DNA is TGTGCCACCAGCAGAGATCTGAACAGGGGGCTTTATGAGCAGTTCTTC.

This clonotype was seen more than once but under ten times. The V and J genes are TRBV29-1 and TRBJ1-1; D is unresolved. This CDR3 is built from 12 residues. V was clipped by 5 bases and J by 0 bases, with 7 bases between them. CDR1 is SQVTM, CDR2 ANQGSEA, per germline. The CDR3 loop is CSVCRLNTEAFF. The CDR3, as DNA: TGCAGCGTTTGCAGGCTGAACACTGAAGCTTTCTTT.

The DNA of the CDR3 is TGTGCCAGCAGCCGCGCGGGGAGTAACCAAGAGACCCAGTACTTC. Residues: CASSRAGSNQETQYF. The chain joins TRBV9 to TRBJ2-5; tentatively, D is TRBD2 (6 bases). This CDR3 has 15 amino acids. Trimming removed 4 bases from V and 0 bases from J, with 13 bases in between. Germline-derived CDR1 and CDR2 are SGDLS and YYNGEE. The complete variable domain, with remaining parts taken from reference TRBV9 and TRBJ2-5, reads DSGVTQTPKHLITATGQRVTLRCSPRSGDLSVYWYQQSLDQGLQFLIQYYNGEERAKGNILERFSAQQFPDLHSELNLSSLELGDSALYFCASSRAGSNQETQYFGPGTRLLVL.

The CDR3 spells CASSLLADPTNEQFF. DNA of the CDR3: TGTGCCAGCAGCTTATTAGCGGATCCTACCAATGAGCAGTTCTTC. The J gene is TRBJ2-1, the V gene TRBV7-9; D might be TRBD2 (6 bases). Trimming took 2 bases from V and 6 from J, leaving 14 bases between them. The CDR3 covers 15 residues. Germline V gene data show CDR1 as SEHNR and CDR2 as FQNEAQ (reference sequence).

This clonotype has more than one count but fewer than ten. J is TRBJ2-7 and V is TRBV5-1, with TRBD1 identical over 7 bases. Unmatched junction bases numbered 7, after V lost 5 bases and J lost 2 bases. Germline V lookup: CDR1 SGHRS, CDR2 YFSETQ. The CDR3 is made up of 14 amino acids. Here the CDR3 reads CASRRTGVPYEQYF. The CDR3 DNA sequence: TGCGCCAGCAGGCGAACAGGGGTCCCCTACGAGCAGTACTTC.

CDR3 residues: CASSLAGLAHETQYF. The CDR3 DNA sequence: TGTGCCAGCAGCTTAGCCGGACTAGCACACGAGACCCAGTACTTC. The chain uses TRBV7-9 and TRBJ2-5; 8 nucleotides align to TRBD2. CDR1 SEHNR and CDR2 FQNEAQ come from the germline V gene (reference sequence). This CDR3 is 15 amino acids long. V shed 0 bases, J shed 5 bases, and the junction held 5 bases outside the gene matches.

The J gene is TRBJ2-3, the V gene TRBV6-2 or TRBV6-3, with 8 bases fitting TRBD1. The length of the CDR3 is 15 residues. Germline CDR1 MNHEY, CDR2 SVGEGT. The V and J ends lost 5 bases and 5 bases, in that order; junction bases with no gene match: 9. The CDR3 sequence is CASSNLDRVQDTQYF. The CDR3 DNA reads as TGTGCCAGCAGTAACCTGGACAGGGTTCAAGATACGCAGTATTTT.

This clonotype was seen more than once but under ten times. J is TRBJ2-7 and V is TRBV20-1, with a tentative D call TRBD2 (5 bases). Trimming left V 6 bases short and J 0 bases short, with 18 bases between. The CDR3 is 15 residues long. From germline, CDR1 is DFQATT and CDR2 SNEGSKA (reference sequence). The CDR3: CSAGRADFLSYEQYF. DNA for the CDR3: TGCAGTGCAGGCCGAGCGGATTTTCTCTCCTACGAGCAGTACTTC.

This clonotype was observed a handful of times. This chain uses TRBV12-3 or TRBV12-4 with TRBJ1-3, with no clear D. V was cut by 3 bases and J by 0 bases, with 6 bases left in between. The CDR3 loop spans 14 amino acids. The CDR3 DNA reads as TGTGCCAGCAGTTTTTACCTCTCTGGAAACACCATATATTTT. Its translation: CASSFYLSGNTIYF.

This clonotype came up a few times. The V gene is TRBV10-3, the J gene TRBJ2-1; D not certain. V was pared by 10 bases and J by 0 bases, with 10 bases between. CDR1 and CDR2 from the germline V gene are ENHRY and SYGVKD. The CDR3 is made up of 13 amino acids. The CDR3 region is CATHGSSYNEQFF. CDR3 sequence (DNA): TGTGCCACCCACGGGTCCTCCTACAATGAGCAGTTCTTC.

This clonotype has more than one count but fewer than ten. The chain couples TRBV7-9 to TRBJ1-1, with a tentative D call TRBD1 (5 bases). CDR3 size: 13 residues. From germline, CDR1 is SEHNR and CDR2 FQNEAQ (reference sequence). Trimming stripped 11 bases from V and 0 bases from J, with 13 bases between. This CDR3 reads CAGTVTMNTEAFF. The DNA for the CDR3 is TGTGCCGGGACCGTAACAATGAACACTGAAGCTTTCTTT. Full variable domain (remainder filled in from reference TRBV7-9 and TRBJ1-1): DTGVSQNPRHKITKRGQNVTFRCDPISEHNRLYWYRQTLGQGPEFLTYFQNEAQLEKSRLLSDRFSAERPKGSFSTLEIQRTEQGDSAMYLCAGTVTMNTEAFFGQGTRLTVV.

This clonotype was observed at least ten times. The CDR3 DNA follows: TGTGCCAGCAGCTATACAGGGGGGGTCAATCAGCCCCAGCATTTT. It encodes CASSYTGGVNQPQHF. The chain combines TRBV7-6 with TRBJ1-5; 8 bases map to TRBD1. This CDR3 has 15 residues. Germline V gene data show CDR1 as SGHVS and CDR2 as FNYEAQ. With V trimmed by 4 bases and J by 3 bases, 5 bases remained unmatched.

This clonotype has a handful of counts. The rearrangement uses TRBV20-1 and TRBJ2-2, with D possibly TRBD1 on 6 matching bases. Germline V gene data show CDR1 as DFQATT and CDR2 as SNEGSKA (reference sequence). The CDR3 is made up of 14 amino acids. Trimming cost V 4 bases and J 0 bases, with 9 bases left between them. The DNA of the CDR3 is TGCAGTGCTACGGGACAACCGAACACCGGGGAGCTGTTTTTT. It specifies CSATGQPNTGELFF.

The sample holds one count of this clonotype. The chain recombines TRBV14 with TRBJ2-7, with 7 bases fitting TRBD1. The germline V gene has CDR1 SGHDN and CDR2 FVKESK. With V trimmed by 0 bases and J by 3 bases, 5 bases remained unmatched. The CDR3 is made up of 15 amino acids. CDR3 residues: CASSQEEAGGYEQYF. The CDR3 nucleotides read TGTGCCAGCAGCCAAGAGGAGGCAGGGGGCTACGAGCAGTACTTC.

This clonotype was seen a few times. This chain connects TRBV6-5 to TRBJ2-7; 7 nucleotides align to TRBD2. Trimming cost V 2 bases and J 4 bases; bases outside gene matches: 5. Germline assignment: CDR1 MNHEY and CDR2 SVGAGI. The CDR3 contains 14 residues. CDR3 coding DNA: TGTGCCAGCAGTTACGGGGGAGGGGCGTACGAGCAGTACTTC. Translated, it gives CASSYGGGAYEQYF.

This clonotype was observed a handful of times. This chain joins TRBV12-3 or TRBV12-4 and TRBJ1-4; the D is unclear. V was cut by 6 bases and J by 8 bases, with 19 bases left in between. The CDR3 spans 15 residues. The CDR3 sequence: CASSFTHLGREKLFF. The CDR3 region has the DNA TGTGCCAGCAGCTTCACACATCTCGGTAGAGAAAAACTGTTTTTT.

This clonotype occurred a few times. The CDR3: CASSVAPGKAYEQYF. The CDR3 region has the DNA TGTGCCAGCAGCGTGGCCCCAGGTAAAGCCTACGAGCAGTACTTC. This chain connects TRBV9 to TRBJ2-7; D not certain. Germline lookup yields CDR1 SGDLS and CDR2 YYNGEE. V lost 2 bases, J lost 2 bases, and 14 bases lay in between. The CDR3 totals 15 residues.

The table lists this clonotype with a few counts. In DNA form, the CDR3 reads TGTGCCAGCAGACCCCAGGGAAACACCATATATTTT. Translating gives CASRPQGNTIYF. The V gene is TRBV6-6, the J gene TRBJ1-3; D gene unclear. Looked up from germline, CDR1 is MNHNY and CDR2 is SVGAGI (reference sequence). V lost 6 bases and J lost 4, with 7 bases in between. This CDR3 contains 12 residues.

V usage is TRBV28 and J usage is TRBJ2-7; perhaps TRBD1 as D (6 bases). CDR1 MDHEN and CDR2 SYDVKM come from the germline V gene. V was shortened by 3 bases and J by 4 bases, with 10 bases between the two germline ends. The CDR3 spans 13 residues. CDR3 sequence (DNA): TGTGCCAGCAGTTTTTCGGACAGATACGAGCAGTACTTC. This encodes CASSFSDRYEQYF.

This chain uses TRBV7-9 with TRBJ1-1; D not resolved. Germline V gene data show CDR1 as SEHNR and CDR2 as FQNEAQ (reference sequence). The CDR3 has 13 amino acids. V was cut by 1 base and J by 4 bases, with 7 bases left in between. The DNA for the CDR3 is TGTGCCAGCAGCTTAGTACTGGGCACTGAAGCTTTCTTT. Encoded protein: CASSLVLGTEAFF.

This clonotype occurred a few times. The chain joins TRBV30 to TRBJ2-3, with D possibly matching TRBD1 (6 bases). Germline CDR1 GTSNPN, CDR2 SVGIG (reference sequence). Trimming pared 2 bases from V and 8 bases from J, leaving 14 bases between. The CDR3 spans 13 residues. CDR3 sequence: CAWSFGPQGTQYF. As DNA, the CDR3 is TGTGCCTGGAGTTTTGGACCACAGGGTACGCAGTATTTT.

The chain uses TRBV6-1 and TRBJ2-1, with D possibly called TRBD1 or TRBD2 (6 bases each). V dropped 11 bases and J dropped 0 bases, with 20 bases sitting between them. Germline assignment: CDR1 MNHNS and CDR2 SASEGT. This CDR3 has 16 amino acids. The CDR3 is CASNEGGLSSYNEQFF. CDR3 sequence (DNA): TGTGCCTCAAACGAGGGGGGCCTTAGCTCCTACAATGAGCAGTTCTTC.

The rearrangement uses TRBV27 and TRBJ1-1; D is possibly TRBD1 (5 bases). The V end was cut by 5 bases, the J end by 11 bases, with 18 bases between. The germline gives CDR1 MNHEY, CDR2 SMNVEV (reference sequence). The CDR3 is 13 amino acids. This CDR3 is CASSQGRRNVAFF. CDR3 nucleotides: TGTGCCAGCAGTCAGGGCAGGAGGAACGTGGCTTTCTTT.

This clonotype has just a few counts. V is TRBV12-3 or TRBV12-4 and J is TRBJ1-1; D perhaps matches TRBD1 (6 bases). The V end lost 6 bases, the J end lost 0 bases, and 14 bases lay between the germline ends. There are 15 residues in the CDR3. CDR3 nucleotide sequence: TGTGCCAGCAGCAAAGCCGGACAGATGAACACTGAAGCTTTCTTT. Amino acids: CASSKAGQMNTEAFF.